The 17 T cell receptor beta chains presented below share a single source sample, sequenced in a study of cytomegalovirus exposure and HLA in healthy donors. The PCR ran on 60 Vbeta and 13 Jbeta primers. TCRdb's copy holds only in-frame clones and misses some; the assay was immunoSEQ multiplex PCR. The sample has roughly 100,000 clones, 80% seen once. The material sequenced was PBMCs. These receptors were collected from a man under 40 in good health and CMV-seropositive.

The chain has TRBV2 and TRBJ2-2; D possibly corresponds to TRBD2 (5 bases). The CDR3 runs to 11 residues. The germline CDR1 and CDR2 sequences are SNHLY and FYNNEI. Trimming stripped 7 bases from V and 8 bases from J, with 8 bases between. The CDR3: CASMEVGELFF. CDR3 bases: TGTGCCAGCATGGAGGTGGGGGAGCTGTTTTTT.

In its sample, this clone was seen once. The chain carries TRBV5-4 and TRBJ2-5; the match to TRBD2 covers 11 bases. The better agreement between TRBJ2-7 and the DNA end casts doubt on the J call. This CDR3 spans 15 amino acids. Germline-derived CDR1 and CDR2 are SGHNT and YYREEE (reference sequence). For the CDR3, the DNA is TGTGCCAGCAGCTTTAGCGGGGGGGCAGGCTACGAGCAGTACTTC. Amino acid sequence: CASSFSGGAGYEQYF.

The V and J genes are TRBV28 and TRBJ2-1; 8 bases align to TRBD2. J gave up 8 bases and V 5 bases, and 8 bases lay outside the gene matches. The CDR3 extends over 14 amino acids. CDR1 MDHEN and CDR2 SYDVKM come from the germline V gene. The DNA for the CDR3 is TGTGCCAGCAGTCCGGGGGGGGACTGGGATGAGCAGTTCTTC. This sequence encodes CASSPGGDWDEQFF.

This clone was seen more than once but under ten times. Written as DNA, the CDR3 is TGTGCCAGCAACCCTAGCTCCACCTCTTCCGGCGAGCAGTACTTC. This encodes CASNPSSTSSGEQYF. The chain recombines TRBV28 with TRBJ2-7; weak D call: TRBD2 (5 bases). The germline V and J ends were trimmed by 7 bases and 6 bases, with 22 bases remaining between them. The length of the CDR3 is 15 residues. Germline CDR1 and CDR2: MDHEN and SYDVKM.

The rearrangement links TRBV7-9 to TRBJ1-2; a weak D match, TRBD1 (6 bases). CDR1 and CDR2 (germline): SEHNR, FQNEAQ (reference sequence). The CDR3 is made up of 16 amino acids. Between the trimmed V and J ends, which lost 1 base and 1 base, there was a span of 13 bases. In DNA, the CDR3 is TGTGCCAGCAGCTTAGGTGGGGGCCGAGGTAACTATGGCTACACCTTC. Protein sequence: CASSLGGGRGNYGYTF.

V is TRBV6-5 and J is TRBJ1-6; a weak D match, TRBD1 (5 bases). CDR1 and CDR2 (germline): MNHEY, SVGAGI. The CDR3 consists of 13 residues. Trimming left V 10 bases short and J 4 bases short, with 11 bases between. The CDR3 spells CAKGVVYNSPLHF. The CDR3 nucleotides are TGTGCCAAAGGGGTGGTTTATAATTCACCCCTCCACTTT.

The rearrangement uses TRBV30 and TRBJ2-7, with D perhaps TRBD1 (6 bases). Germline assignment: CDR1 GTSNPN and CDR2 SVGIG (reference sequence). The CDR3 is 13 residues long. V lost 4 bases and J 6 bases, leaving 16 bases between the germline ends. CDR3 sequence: CAWMITGFGEQYF. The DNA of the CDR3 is TGTGCCTGGATGATAACAGGGTTTGGCGAGCAGTACTTC. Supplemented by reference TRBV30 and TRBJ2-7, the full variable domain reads SQTIHQWPATLVQPVGSPLSLECTVEGTSNPNLYWYRQAAGRGLQLLFYSVGIGQISSEVPQNLSASRPQDRQFILSSKKLLLSDSGFYLCAWMITGFGEQYFGPGTRLTVT.

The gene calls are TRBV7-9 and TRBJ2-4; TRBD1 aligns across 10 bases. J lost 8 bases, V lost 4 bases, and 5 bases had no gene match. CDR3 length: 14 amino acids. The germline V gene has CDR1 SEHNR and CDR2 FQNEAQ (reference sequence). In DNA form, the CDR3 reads TGTGCCAGCAGCTGGGACAGGGGAGTCGACATTCAGTACTTC. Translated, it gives CASSWDRGVDIQYF.

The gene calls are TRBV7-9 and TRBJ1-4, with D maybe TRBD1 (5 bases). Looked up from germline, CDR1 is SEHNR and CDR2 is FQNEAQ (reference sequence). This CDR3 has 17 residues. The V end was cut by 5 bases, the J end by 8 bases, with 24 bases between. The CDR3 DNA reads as TGTGCCAGCAGCCCGCGAACCCCAGGGAATAGTTGGGAAAAACTGTTTTTT. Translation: CASSPRTPGNSWEKLFF.

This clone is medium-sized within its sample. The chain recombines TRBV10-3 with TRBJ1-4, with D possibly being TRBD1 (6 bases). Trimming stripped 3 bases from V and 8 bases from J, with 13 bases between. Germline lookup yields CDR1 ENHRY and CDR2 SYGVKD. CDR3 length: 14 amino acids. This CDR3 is CAISEGGNGEKLFF. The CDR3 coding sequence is TGTGCCATCAGTGAAGGGGGTAACGGGGAAAAACTGTTTTTT.

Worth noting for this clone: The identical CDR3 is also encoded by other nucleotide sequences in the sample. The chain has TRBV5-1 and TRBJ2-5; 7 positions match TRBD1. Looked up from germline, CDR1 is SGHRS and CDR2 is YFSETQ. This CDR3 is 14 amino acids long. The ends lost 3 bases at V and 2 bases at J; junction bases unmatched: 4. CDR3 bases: TGCGCCAGCAGCTGGGGGACAGTACAAGAGACCCAGTACTTC. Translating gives CASSWGTVQETQYF.

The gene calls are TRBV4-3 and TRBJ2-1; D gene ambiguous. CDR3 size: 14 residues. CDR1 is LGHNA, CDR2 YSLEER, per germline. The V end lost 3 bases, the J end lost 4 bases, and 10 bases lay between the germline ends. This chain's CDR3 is CASSQGQAYNEQFF. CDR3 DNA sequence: TGCGCCAGCAGCCAGGGTCAGGCATACAATGAGCAGTTCTTC.

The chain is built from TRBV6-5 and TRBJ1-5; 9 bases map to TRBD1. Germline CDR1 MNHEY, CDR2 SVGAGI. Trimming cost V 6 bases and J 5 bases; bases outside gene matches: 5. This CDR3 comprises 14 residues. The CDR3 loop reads CASSRGQGHQPQHF. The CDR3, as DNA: TGTGCCAGCAGCCGGGGACAGGGCCATCAGCCCCAGCATTTT.

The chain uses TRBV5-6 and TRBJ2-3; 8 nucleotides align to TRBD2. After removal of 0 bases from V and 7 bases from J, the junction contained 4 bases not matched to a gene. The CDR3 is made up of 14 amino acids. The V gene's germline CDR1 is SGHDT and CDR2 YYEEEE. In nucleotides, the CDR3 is TGTGCCAGCAGCTTGGGGCCGGGGGGGAATACGCAGTATTTT. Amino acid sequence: CASSLGPGGNTQYF.

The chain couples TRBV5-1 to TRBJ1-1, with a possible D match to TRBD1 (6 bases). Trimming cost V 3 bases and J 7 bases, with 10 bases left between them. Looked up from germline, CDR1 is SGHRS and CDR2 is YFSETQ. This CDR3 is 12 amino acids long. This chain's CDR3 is CASSYGQSEAFF. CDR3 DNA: TGCGCCAGCAGCTACGGACAGAGTGAAGCTTTCTTT.

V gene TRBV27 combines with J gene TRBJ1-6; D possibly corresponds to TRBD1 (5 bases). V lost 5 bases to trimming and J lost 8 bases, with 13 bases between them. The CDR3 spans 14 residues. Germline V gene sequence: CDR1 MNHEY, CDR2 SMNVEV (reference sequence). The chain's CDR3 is CASSIRDSDSPLHF. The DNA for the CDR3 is TGTGCCAGCAGTATACGAGACAGCGATTCACCCCTCCACTTT.

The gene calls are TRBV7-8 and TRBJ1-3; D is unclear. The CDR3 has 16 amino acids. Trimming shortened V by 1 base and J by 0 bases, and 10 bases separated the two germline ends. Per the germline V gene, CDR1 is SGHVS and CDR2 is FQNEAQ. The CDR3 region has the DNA TGTGCCAGCAGCTTAGGTCGCCCTAGCTCTGGAAACACCATATATTTT. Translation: CASSLGRPSSGNTIYF. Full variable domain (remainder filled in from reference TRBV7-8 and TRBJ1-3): GAGVSQSPRYKVAKRGQDVALRCDPISGHVSLFWYQQALGQGPEFLTYFQNEAQLDKSGLPSDRFFAERPEGSVSTLKIQRTQQEDSAVYLCASSLGRPSSGNTIYFGEGSWLTVV.